These 5 T cell receptor beta chains came from one sample sequenced in a study of OX40 agonist ivuxolimab in advanced cancers. The method was immunoSEQ multiplex PCR; TCRdb's version includes in-frame clones alone and lacks a portion of them. Seen here are 60,000 to 70,000 clones, around 86% observed once, and the top ten hold about 1%. This specimen was CD4+ or CD8+ T cells sorted from blood, taken in a trial of the OX40 agonist ivuxolimab. The receptors derive from an adult with an advanced solid tumor such as melanoma, head and neck, liver or kidney cancer.

This chain links TRBV11-1 with TRBJ2-1, with 9 bases lining up with TRBD1. The CDR3 loop spans 16 amino acids. Germline V CDR1 and CDR2: SGHAT, FQDESV (reference sequence). V trimming: 5 bases; J trimming: 6 bases; junction bases outside the gene matches: 11. The DNA of the CDR3 is TGTGCCAGCAGCAGACTCCGGGACAGGGTACCCAATGAGCAGTTCTTC. Residues: CASSRLRDRVPNEQFF.

The rearrangement links TRBV7-9 to TRBJ2-3; 8 positions match TRBD2. The CDR3 totals 14 residues. Germline V gene lookup returns CDR1 SEHNR and CDR2 FQNEAQ (reference sequence). The ends lost 5 bases at V and 6 bases at J; junction bases unmatched: 7. This CDR3 is CASSLSSGLDTQYF. CDR3 nucleotides: TGTGCCAGCAGCCTATCTAGCGGGCTGGATACGCAGTATTTT.

V is TRBV4-2 and J is TRBJ1-2; 9 bases align to TRBD1. The J segment lost 6 bases and the V segment lost 4 bases, leaving 6 bases of the junction unmatched. CDR1 is LGHNA and CDR2 is YNFKEQ in the germline V gene. The CDR3 sequence is 14 residues long. In DNA form, the CDR3 reads TGTGCCAGCAGCCCCGGGGACAGGGAGGATGGCTACACCTTC. This codes for CASSPGDREDGYTF.

This chain joins TRBV2 and TRBJ2-7, with D possibly matching TRBD1 (6 bases). The CDR3 covers 13 residues. Trimming took 7 bases from V and 1 from J, leaving 11 bases between them. Germline CDR1 is SNHLY and CDR2 is FYNNEI. CDR3 nucleotides: TGTGCCAGCAACAGGGTATTTTCCTACGAGCAGTACTTC. Translation: CASNRVFSYEQYF.

The chain links TRBV6-1 to TRBJ1-1; D not certain. Germline V gene lookup returns CDR1 MNHNS and CDR2 SASEGT. Trimming took 7 bases from V and 2 from J, leaving 17 bases between them. This CDR3 spans 15 amino acids. This CDR3 is CASKKEGGLNTEAFF. The CDR3 DNA reads as TGTGCCAGCAAAAAGGAAGGCGGTTTAAACACTGAAGCTTTCTTT.